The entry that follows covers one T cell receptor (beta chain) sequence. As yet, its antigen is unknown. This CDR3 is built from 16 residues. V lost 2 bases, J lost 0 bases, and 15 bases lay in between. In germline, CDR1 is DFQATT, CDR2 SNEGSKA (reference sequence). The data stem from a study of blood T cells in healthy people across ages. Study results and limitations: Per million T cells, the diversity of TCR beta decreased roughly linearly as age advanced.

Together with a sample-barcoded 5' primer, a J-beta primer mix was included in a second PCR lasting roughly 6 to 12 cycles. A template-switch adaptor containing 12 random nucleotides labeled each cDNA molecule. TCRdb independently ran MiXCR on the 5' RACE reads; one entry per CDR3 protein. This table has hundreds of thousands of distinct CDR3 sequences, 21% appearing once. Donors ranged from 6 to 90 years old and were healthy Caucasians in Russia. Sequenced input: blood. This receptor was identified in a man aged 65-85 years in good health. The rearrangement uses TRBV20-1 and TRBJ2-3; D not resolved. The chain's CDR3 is CSARPSPAVSTDTQYF. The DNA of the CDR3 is TGCAGTGCTAGACCTTCCCCGGCGGTTAGCACAGATACGCAGTATTTT.